This T cell receptor beta chain emerged from a study of CD8 T cells in Susac syndrome. This clonotype was seen only once. Reverse transcription of roughly 0.5 to 1 ug RNA was carried out with random hexamers. Via MiXCR, TCRdb re-called the immunoSEQ multiplex PCR reads, giving one row per CDR3 protein. Among around 160,000 distinct CDR3 sequences listed, 93% were seen once. The CDR3 loop spans 15 amino acids. Trimming at V came to 1 base and at J to 7 bases, leaving 5 bases not matched to a gene. Germline V gene data show CDR1 as SGHRS and CDR2 as YFSETQ. Material for sequencing was CD4+ T cells from PBMCs. This receptor was obtained from a human donor in good health. The rearrangement joins TRBV5-1 to TRBJ2-1; TRBD2 agrees at 10 bases. CDR3 sequence: CASSLRASGGNEQFF. CDR3 nucleotide sequence: TGCGCCAGCAGCTTGAGGGCTAGCGGGGGAAATGAGCAGTTCTTC.